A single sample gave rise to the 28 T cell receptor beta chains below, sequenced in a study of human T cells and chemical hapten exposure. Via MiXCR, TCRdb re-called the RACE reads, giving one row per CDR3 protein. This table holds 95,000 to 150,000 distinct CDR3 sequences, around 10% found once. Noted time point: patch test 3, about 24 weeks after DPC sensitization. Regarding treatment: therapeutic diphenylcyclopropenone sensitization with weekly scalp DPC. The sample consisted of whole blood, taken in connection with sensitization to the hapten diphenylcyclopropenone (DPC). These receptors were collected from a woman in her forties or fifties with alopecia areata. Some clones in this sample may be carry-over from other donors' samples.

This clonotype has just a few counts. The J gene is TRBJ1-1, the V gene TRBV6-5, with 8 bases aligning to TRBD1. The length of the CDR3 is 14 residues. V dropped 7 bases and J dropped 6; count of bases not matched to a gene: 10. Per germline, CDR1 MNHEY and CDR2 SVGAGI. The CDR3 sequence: CASTNLGQGPEAFF. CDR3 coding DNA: TGTGCCAGCACCAACTTAGGACAGGGTCCTGAAGCTTTCTTT.

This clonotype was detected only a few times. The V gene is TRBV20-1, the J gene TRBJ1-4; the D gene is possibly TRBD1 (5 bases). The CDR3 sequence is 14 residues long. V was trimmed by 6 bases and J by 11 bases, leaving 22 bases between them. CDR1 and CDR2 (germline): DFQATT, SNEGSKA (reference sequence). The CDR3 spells CSAPTGTRPGKLFF. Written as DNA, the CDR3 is TGCAGTGCGCCCACCGGGACCCGCCCTGGTAAACTGTTTTTT.

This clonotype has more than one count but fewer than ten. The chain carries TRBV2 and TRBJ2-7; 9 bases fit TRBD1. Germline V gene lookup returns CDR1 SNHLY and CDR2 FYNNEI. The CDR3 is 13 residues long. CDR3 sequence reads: CASRGGQGYEQYF. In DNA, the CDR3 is TGTGCTTCCCGCGGGGGACAGGGCTACGAGCAGTACTTC.

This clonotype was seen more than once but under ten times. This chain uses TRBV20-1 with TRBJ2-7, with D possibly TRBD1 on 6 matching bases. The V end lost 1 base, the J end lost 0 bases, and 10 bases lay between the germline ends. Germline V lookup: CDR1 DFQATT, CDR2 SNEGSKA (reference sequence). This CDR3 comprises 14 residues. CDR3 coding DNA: TGCAGTGCTAGAGCCGGGACAACCTCCTACGAGCAGTACTTC. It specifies CSARAGTTSYEQYF.

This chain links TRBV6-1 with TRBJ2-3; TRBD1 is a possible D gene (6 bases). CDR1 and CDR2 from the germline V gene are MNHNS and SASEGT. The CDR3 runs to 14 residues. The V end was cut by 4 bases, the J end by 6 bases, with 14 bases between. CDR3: CASSVLGATDTQYF. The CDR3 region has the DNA TGTGCCAGCAGTGTTTTGGGGGCTACGGATACGCAGTATTTT.

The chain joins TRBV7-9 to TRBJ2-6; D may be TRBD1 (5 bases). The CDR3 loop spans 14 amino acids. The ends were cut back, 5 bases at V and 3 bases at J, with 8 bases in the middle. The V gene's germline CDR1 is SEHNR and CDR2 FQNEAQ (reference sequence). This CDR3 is CASSPGFGANVLTF. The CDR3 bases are TGTGCCAGCAGCCCAGGGTTTGGGGCCAACGTCCTGACTTTC.

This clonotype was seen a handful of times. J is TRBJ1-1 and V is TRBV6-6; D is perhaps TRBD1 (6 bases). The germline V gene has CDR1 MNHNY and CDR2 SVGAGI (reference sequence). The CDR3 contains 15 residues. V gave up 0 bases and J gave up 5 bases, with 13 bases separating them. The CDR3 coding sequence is TGTGCCAGCAGTTACTCGTCCAGGGGAGGAACTGAAGCTTTCTTT. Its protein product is CASSYSSRGGTEAFF.

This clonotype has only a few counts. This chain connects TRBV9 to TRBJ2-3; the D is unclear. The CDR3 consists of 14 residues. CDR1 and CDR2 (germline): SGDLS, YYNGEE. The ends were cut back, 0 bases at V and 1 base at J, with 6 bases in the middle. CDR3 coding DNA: TGTGCCAGCAGCGTAGTTGGGGGCACAGATACGCAGTATTTT. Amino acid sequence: CASSVVGGTDTQYF.

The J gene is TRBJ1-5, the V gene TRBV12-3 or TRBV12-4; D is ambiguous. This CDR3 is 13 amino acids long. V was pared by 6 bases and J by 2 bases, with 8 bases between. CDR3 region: CASSRTGNQPQHF. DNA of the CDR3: TGTGCCAGCAGCCGAACTGGCAATCAGCCCCAGCATTTT.

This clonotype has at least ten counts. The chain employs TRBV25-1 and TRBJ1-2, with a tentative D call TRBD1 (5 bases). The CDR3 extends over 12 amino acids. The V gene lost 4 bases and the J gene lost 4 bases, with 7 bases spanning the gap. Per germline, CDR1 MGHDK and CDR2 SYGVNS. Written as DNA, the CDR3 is TGTGCCAGCAGTGGGACAACCTATGGCTACACCTTC. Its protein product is CASSGTTYGYTF.

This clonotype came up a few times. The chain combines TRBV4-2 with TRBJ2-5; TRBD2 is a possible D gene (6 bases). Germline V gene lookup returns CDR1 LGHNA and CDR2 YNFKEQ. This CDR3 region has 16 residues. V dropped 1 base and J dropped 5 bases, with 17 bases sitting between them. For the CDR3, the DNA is TGTGCCAGCAGCCAAGGCGGCGGGGAACGGGGGGAGACCCAGTACTTC. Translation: CASSQGGGERGETQYF.

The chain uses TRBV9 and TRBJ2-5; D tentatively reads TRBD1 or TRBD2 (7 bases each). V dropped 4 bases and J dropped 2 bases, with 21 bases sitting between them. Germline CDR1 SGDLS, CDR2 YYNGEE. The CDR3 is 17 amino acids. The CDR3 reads CASSRTGVSSGQETQYF. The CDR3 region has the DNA TGTGCCAGCAGCCGAACAGGGGTTTCTAGCGGACAAGAGACCCAGTACTTC.

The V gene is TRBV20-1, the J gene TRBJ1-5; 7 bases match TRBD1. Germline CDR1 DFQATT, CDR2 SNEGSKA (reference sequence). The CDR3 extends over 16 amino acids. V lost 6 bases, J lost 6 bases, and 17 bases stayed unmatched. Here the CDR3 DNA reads TGCAGTGCCGGGGGAGGGGGCATGGTCAATGGTCAGCCCCAGCATTTT. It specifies CSAGGGGMVNGQPQHF.

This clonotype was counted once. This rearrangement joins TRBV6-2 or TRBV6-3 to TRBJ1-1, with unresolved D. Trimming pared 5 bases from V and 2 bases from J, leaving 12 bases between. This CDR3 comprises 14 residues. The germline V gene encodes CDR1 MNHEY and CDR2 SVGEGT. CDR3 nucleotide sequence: TGTGCCAGCAGTACCGGGTCTCCCAACACTGAAGCTTTCTTT. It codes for CASSTGSPNTEAFF.

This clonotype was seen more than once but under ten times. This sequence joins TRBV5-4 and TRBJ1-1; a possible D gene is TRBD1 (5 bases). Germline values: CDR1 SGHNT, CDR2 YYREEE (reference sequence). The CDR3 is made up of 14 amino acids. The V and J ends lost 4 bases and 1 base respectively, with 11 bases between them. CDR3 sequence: CASSPPTANTEAFF. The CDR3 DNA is TGTGCCAGCAGCCCGCCGACAGCGAACACTGAAGCTTTCTTT.

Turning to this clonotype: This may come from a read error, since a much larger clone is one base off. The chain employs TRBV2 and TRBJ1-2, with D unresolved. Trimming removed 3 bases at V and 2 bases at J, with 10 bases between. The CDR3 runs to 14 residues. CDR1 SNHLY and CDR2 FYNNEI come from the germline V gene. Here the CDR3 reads CASSDGHRNYGYTF. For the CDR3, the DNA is TGTGCCAGCAGTGATGGTCACAGAAACTATGGCTACACCTTC.

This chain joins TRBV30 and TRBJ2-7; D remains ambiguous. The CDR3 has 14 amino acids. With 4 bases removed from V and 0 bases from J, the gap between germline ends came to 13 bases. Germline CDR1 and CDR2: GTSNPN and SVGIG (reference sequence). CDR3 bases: TGTGCCTGGACCGCGAGTTTTCTCTCCTACGAGCAGTACTTC. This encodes CAWTASFLSYEQYF. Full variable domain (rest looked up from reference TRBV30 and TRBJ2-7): SQTIHQWPATLVQPVGSPLSLECTVEGTSNPNLYWYRQAAGRGLQLLFYSVGIGQISSEVPQNLSASRPQDRQFILSSKKLLLSDSGFYLCAWTASFLSYEQYFGPGTRLTVT.

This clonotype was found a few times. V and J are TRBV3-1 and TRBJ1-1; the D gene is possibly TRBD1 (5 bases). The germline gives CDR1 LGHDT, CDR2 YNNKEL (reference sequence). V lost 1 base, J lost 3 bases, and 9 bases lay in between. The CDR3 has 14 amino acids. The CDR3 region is CASSQADSYTEAFF. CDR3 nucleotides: TGTGCCAGCAGCCAAGCTGACAGCTACACTGAAGCTTTCTTT.

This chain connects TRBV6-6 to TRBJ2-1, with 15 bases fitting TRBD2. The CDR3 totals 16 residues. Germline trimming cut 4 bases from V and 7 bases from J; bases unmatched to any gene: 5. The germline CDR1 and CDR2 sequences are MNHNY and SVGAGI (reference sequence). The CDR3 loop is CASSSGLAGGYNEQFF. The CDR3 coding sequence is TGTGCCAGCAGTTCAGGACTAGCGGGGGGGTATAATGAGCAGTTCTTC.

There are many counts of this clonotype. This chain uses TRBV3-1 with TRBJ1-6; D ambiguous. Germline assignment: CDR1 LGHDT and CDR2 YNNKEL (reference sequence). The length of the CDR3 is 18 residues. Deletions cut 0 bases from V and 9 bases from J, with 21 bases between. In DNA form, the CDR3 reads TGTGCCAGCAGCCAAGATTGGAGGAGGTTCGGTCGGGGTTCACCCCTCCACTTT. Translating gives CASSQDWRRFGRGSPLHF.

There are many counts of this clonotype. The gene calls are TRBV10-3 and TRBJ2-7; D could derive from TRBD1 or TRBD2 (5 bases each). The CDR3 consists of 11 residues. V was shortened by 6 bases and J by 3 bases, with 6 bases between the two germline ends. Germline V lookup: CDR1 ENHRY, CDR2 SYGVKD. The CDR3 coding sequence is TGTGCCATCAGGGGGGACTACGAGCAGTACTTC. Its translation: CAIRGDYEQYF.

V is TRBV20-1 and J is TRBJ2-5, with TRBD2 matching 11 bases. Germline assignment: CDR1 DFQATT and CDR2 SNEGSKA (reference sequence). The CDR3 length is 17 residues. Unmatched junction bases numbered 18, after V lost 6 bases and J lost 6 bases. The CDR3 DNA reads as TGCAGTGCCGGGACCCAAATGACTAGCGGGGTGCCTCAGACCCAGTACTTC. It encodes CSAGTQMTSGVPQTQYF.

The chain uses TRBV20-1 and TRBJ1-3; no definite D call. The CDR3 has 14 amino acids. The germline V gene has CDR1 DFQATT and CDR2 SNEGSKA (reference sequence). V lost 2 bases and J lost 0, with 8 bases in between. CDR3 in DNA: TGCAGTGCTAGATCCGCGAGCTCTGGAAACACCATATATTTT. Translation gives CSARSASSGNTIYF.

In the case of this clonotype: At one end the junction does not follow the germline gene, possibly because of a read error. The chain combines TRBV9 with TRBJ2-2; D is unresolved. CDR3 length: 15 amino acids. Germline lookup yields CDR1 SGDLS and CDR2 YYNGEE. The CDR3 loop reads CASSVAQPNTWELFF. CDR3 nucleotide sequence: TGTGCCAGCAGCGTGGCCCAACCGAACACCTGGGAGCTGTTTTTT.

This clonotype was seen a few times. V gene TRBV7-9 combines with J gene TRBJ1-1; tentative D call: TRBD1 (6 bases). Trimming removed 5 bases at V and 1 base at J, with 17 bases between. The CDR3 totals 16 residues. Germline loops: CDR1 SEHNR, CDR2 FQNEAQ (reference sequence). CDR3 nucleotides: TGTGCCAGCAGCCAACGCGAGGGGACAAAGAACACTGAAGCTTTCTTT. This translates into CASSQREGTKNTEAFF.

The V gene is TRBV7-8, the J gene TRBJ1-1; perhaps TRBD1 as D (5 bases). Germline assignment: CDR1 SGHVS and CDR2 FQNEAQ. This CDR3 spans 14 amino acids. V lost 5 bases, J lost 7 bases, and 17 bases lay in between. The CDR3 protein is CASSHGVWGDEAFF. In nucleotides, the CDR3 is TGTGCCAGCAGCCACGGAGTATGGGGGGATGAAGCTTTCTTT.

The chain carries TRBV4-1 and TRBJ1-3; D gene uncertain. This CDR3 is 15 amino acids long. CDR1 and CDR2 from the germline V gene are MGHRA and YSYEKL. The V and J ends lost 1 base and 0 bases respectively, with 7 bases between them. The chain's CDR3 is CASSQARFSGNTIYF. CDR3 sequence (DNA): TGCGCCAGCAGCCAAGCACGATTCTCTGGAAACACCATATATTTT.

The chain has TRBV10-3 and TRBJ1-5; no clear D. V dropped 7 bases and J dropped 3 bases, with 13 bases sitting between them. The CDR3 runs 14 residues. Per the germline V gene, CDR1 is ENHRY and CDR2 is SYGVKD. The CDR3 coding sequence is TGTGCCATCAAAAGTGCCGGATTCAATCAGCCCCAGCATTTT. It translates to CAIKSAGFNQPQHF.